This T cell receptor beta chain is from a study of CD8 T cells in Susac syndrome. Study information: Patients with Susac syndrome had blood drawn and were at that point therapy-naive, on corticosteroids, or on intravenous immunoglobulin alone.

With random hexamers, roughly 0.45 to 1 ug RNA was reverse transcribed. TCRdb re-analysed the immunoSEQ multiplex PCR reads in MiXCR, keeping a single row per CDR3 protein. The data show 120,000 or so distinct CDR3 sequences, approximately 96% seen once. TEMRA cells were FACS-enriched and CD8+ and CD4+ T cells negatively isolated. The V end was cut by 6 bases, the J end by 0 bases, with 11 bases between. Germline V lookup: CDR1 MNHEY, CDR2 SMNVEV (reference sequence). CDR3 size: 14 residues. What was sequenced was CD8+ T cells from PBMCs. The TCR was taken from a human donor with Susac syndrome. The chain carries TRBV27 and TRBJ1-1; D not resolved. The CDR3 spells CASSRGMLNTEAFF. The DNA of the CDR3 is TGTGCCAGCAGCCGTGGGATGCTGAACACTGAAGCTTTCTTT.